This TCR beta chain was found in a study of blood T cell repertoires in COVID-19. Across the study: Acute-phase and convalescent COVID-19 samples originated in the United States, Italy and Spain. The analysed material was cDNA or gDNA that came from T cells, B-cell-depleted T cells, or PBMCs.

Germline CDR1 GTSNPN, CDR2 SVGIG (reference sequence). CDR3 length: 12 amino acids. V gave up 4 bases and J gave up 4 bases; unmatched junction bases: 3. Patients of the Seattle cohort, enrolled during active infection, were followed longitudinally. Per the original data handling: How many nucleated cells were present was estimated from reference gene primer amplification. Clones were sequenced by immunoSEQ multiplex PCR, and TCRdb holds only the in-frame ones, with some missing. The V and J calls and clone size were taken over from that table, and D and trimming were inferred from the DNA. The data show a few hundred thousand clones, under 85% seen once.

The material sequenced was peripheral blood. The clonotype originates from a woman in her thirties with COVID-19, enrolled during active disease. This chain joins TRBV30 and TRBJ1-1, with TRBD1 identical over 7 bases. CDR3 loop: CAWKTGTTEAFF. CDR3 nucleotides: TGTGCCTGGAAGACAGGGACCACTGAAGCTTTCTTT.